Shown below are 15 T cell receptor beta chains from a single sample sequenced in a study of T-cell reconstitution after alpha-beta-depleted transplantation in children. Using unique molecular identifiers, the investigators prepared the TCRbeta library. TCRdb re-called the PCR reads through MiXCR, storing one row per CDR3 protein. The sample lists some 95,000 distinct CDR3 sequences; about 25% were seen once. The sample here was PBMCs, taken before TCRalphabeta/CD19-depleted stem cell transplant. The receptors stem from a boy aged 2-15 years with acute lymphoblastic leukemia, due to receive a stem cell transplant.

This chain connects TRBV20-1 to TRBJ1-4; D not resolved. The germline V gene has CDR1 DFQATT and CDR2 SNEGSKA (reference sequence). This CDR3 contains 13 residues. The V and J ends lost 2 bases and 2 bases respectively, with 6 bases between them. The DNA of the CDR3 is TGCAGTGCTAGACATCTTACTAATGAAAAACTGTTTTTT. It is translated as CSARHLTNEKLFF.

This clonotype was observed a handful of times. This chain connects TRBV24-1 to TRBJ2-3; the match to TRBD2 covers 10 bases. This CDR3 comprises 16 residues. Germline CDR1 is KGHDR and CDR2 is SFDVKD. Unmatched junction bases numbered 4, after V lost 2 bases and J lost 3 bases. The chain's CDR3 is CATSDWGTSVTDTQYF. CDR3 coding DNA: TGTGCCACCAGTGATTGGGGGACTAGCGTTACAGATACGCAGTATTTT.

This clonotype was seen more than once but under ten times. CDR3 protein: CASSGQGTNGYTF. The CDR3 DNA sequence: TGTGCCAGCAGTGGACAGGGGACGAATGGCTACACCTTC. This chain joins TRBV12-3 or TRBV12-4 and TRBJ1-2; 9 positions match TRBD1. This CDR3 is built from 13 residues. The junction had 4 bases not matched to a gene; V was cut back by 5 bases and J by 6 bases.

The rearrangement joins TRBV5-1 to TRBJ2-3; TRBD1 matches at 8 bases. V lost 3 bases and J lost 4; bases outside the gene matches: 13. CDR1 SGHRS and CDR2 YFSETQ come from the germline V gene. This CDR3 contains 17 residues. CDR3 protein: CASSWTGTGGAADTQYF. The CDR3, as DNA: TGCGCCAGCAGCTGGACAGGGACCGGAGGGGCTGCAGATACGCAGTATTTT.

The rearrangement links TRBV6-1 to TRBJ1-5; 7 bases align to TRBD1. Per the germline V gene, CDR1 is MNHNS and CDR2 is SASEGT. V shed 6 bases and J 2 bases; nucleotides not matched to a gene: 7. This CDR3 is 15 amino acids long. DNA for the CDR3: TGTGCCAGCAGCCGAGGGGGCTTTGGCAATCAGCCCCAGCATTTT. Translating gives CASSRGGFGNQPQHF.

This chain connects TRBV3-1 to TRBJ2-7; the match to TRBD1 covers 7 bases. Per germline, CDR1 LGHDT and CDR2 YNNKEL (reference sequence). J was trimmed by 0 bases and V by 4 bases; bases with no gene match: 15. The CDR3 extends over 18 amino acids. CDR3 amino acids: CASSPRDSQSTSSYEQYF. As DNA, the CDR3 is TGTGCCAGCAGCCCCCGGGACAGCCAATCGACCAGCTCCTACGAGCAGTACTTC.

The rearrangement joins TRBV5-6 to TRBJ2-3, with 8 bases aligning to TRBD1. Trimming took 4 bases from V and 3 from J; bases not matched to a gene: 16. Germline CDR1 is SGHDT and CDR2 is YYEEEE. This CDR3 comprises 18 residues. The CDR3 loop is CASSRLARQGLGTDTQYF. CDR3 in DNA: TGTGCCAGCAGCCGGTTGGCGCGACAGGGGTTGGGGACAGATACGCAGTATTTT.

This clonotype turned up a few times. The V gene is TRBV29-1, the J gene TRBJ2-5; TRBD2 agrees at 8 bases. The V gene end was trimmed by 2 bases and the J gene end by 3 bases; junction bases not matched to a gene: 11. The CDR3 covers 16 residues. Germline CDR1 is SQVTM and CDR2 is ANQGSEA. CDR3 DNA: TGCAGCGTTGAAAGAGGTACTAGCGGAGGGAAAGAGACCCAGTACTTC. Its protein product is CSVERGTSGGKETQYF.

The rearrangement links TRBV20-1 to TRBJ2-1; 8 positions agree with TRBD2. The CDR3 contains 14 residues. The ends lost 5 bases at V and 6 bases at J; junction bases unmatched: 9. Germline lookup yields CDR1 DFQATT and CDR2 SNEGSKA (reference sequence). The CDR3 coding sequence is TGCAGTGCTTATAAAGCGGGAGTACGCAATGAGCAGTTCTTC. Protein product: CSAYKAGVRNEQFF.

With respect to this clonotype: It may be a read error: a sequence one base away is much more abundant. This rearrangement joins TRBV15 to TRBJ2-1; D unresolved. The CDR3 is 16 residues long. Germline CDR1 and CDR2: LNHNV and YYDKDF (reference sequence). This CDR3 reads CPTSRDKQIPTVEQFF. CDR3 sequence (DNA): TGTCCCACCAGCAGAGATAAACAGATCCCTACGGTTGAGCAGTTCTTC.

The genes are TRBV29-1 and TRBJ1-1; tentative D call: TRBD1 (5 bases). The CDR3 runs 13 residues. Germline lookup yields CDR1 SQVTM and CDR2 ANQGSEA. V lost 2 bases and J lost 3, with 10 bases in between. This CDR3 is CSVERQGYTEAFF. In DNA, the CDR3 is TGCAGCGTTGAACGGCAGGGTTACACTGAAGCTTTCTTT.

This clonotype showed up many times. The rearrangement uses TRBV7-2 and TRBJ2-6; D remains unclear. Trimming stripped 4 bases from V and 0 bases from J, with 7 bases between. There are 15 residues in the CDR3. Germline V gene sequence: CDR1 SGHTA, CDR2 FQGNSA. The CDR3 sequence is CASSYRLSGANVLTF. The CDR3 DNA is TGTGCCAGCAGCTACCGACTCTCTGGGGCCAACGTCCTGACTTTC.

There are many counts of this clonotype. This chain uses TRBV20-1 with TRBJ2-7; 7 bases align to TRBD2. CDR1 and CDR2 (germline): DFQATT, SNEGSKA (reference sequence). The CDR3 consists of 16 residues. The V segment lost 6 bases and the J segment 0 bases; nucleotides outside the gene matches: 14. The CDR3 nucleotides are TGCAGTGCCCTAGCGGTGAGCGGGACGAGCTCCTACGAGCAGTACTTC. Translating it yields CSALAVSGTSSYEQYF.

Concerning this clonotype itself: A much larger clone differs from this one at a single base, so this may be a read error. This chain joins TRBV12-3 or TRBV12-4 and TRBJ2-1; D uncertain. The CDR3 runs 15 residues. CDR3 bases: TGTGCCAGCAGTTCCTACAATACCCGCTTCGATGATCAGTTCTTC. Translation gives CASSSYNTRFDDQFF.

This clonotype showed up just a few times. The CDR3 loop is CATSPGLGLSAQYF. CDR3 sequence (DNA): TGTGCCACCAGTCCGGGACTAGGGCTTAGTGCGCAGTATTTT. The chain recombines TRBV24-1 with TRBJ2-3, with 8 nucleotides matching TRBD2. The CDR3 contains 14 residues. Germline CDR1 and CDR2: KGHDR and SFDVKD. Losses at the gene ends were 6 bases for V and 10 bases for J; bases not matched to a gene: 11.